These 10 T cell receptor beta chains were all obtained from the same sample, sequenced in a study of T cells after yellow fever vaccination. Each CDR3 protein gets one entry after TCRdb re-called the 5' RACE reads with MiXCR. The sample contains under 700,000 distinct CDR3 sequences, roughly 17% of which appear only once. The specimen comprised PBMCs, sampled less than 6 days after the first yellow fever vaccination. The receptors stem from a man aged 18 to 35 who received the YFV17D yellow fever vaccine.

This clonotype was observed once. The chain uses TRBV9 and TRBJ2-6; D may be TRBD1 or TRBD2 (6 bases each). The V end lost 0 bases, the J end lost 2 bases, and 15 bases lay between the germline ends. The germline gives CDR1 SGDLS, CDR2 YYNGEE. The CDR3 has 18 residues. This CDR3 is CASSVGDTGGPGANVLTF. CDR3 sequence (DNA): TGTGCCAGCAGCGTAGGTGACACTGGGGGGCCTGGGGCCAACGTCCTGACTTTC.

The sample holds a few counts of this clonotype. V usage is TRBV4-1 and J usage is TRBJ2-5, with 7 bases identical to TRBD1. The CDR3 consists of 14 residues. The trim removed 4 bases at V and 4 bases at J, leaving 6 bases unmatched. CDR1 is MGHRA, CDR2 YSYEKL, per germline. Here the CDR3 reads CASSPKTGLETQYF. CDR3 bases: TGCGCCAGCAGCCCGAAGACAGGGTTAGAGACCCAGTACTTC.

The V and J genes are TRBV6-1 and TRBJ2-1, with 15 nucleotides matching TRBD2. This CDR3 comprises 15 residues. The V and J ends lost 6 bases and 9 bases, in that order; junction bases with no gene match: 6. Germline CDR1 and CDR2: MNHNS and SASEGT. CDR3 sequence: CASSPGTSGGLEQFF. In nucleotides, the CDR3 is TGTGCCAGCAGCCCCGGGACTAGCGGGGGGCTTGAGCAGTTCTTC.

This CDR3 reads CASSEVGVTRDTQYF. CDR3 nucleotide sequence: TGCGCCAGCAGTGAAGTGGGGGTAACGCGGGATACGCAGTATTTT. The V and J genes are TRBV10-1 and TRBJ2-3, with D perhaps assigned TRBD1 or TRBD2 (5 bases each). The CDR3 sequence is 15 residues long. The V end was cut by 3 bases, the J end by 6 bases, with 16 bases between. The germline gives CDR1 WNHNN, CDR2 SYGVQD (reference sequence).

The chain recombines TRBV7-9 with TRBJ2-2, with D uncertain. This CDR3 is built from 12 residues. The germline V gene has CDR1 SEHNR and CDR2 FQNEAQ (reference sequence). The V gene lost 5 bases and the J gene lost 7 bases, with 8 bases spanning the gap. In nucleotides, the CDR3 is TGTGCCAGCAGCATCCGGAGCGGGGAGCTGTTTTTT. The encoded protein is CASSIRSGELFF.

The rearrangement joins TRBV10-3 to TRBJ1-1; D remains ambiguous. The germline gives CDR1 ENHRY, CDR2 SYGVKD. There are 13 residues in the CDR3. V dropped 3 bases and J dropped 0 bases, with 5 bases sitting between them. The chain's CDR3 is CAISEGMNTEAFF. The CDR3 nucleotides are TGTGCCATCAGTGAAGGGATGAACACTGAAGCTTTCTTT.

At least ten counts were recorded for this clonotype. V is TRBV25-1 and J is TRBJ2-2, with a possible D match to TRBD1 (6 bases). The V gene lost 4 bases and the J gene lost 2 bases, with 11 bases spanning the gap. This CDR3 has 15 residues. Germline assignment: CDR1 MGHDK and CDR2 SYGVNS. CDR3 region: CASSGNRDNTGELFF. CDR3 DNA: TGTGCCAGCAGTGGAAACAGGGACAACACCGGGGAGCTGTTTTTT.

The V and J genes are TRBV30 and TRBJ1-6, with D perhaps TRBD1 (5 bases). Germline V gene lookup returns CDR1 GTSNPN and CDR2 SVGIG (reference sequence). V lost 3 bases and J 7 bases, leaving 19 bases between the germline ends. There are 16 residues in the CDR3. The CDR3 DNA sequence: TGTGCCTGGAGGTCCTGGGGTGGGGCGGGAAATTCACCCCTCCACTTT. This sequence encodes CAWRSWGGAGNSPLHF.

Turning to this clonotype: One junction end disagrees with the germline gene, perhaps due to a read error. This sequence joins TRBV10-3 and TRBJ1-1; D call uncertain. Germline CDR1 is ENHRY and CDR2 is SYGVKD. The CDR3 spans 14 residues. Here the CDR3 reads CAISESTVNTEASF. DNA for the CDR3: TGTGCCATCAGTGAGTCGACGGTGAACACTGAAGCTTCCTTT.

This clonotype has just a few counts. The chain carries TRBV11-2 and TRBJ2-3, with D unclear. Trimming took 5 bases from V and 1 from J, leaving 13 bases between them. Per the germline V gene, CDR1 is SGHAT and CDR2 is FQNNGV. The CDR3 covers 15 residues. The CDR3 bases are TGTGCCAGCAGCCCCTACAAGTTGCGCACAGATACGCAGTATTTT. It encodes CASSPYKLRTDTQYF.